This T cell receptor (beta chain) is drawn from a study of response to subunit inactivated influenza vaccine. TCRdb redid the calling of the RT-PCR reads with MiXCR, one entry per CDR3 protein. The sample holds around 600,000 distinct CDR3 sequences, around 11% seen once. Per the germline V gene, CDR1 is MDHEN and CDR2 is SYDVKM. With 3 bases clipped from V and 0 bases from J, the junction kept 5 bases outside the gene matches. The CDR3 runs to 15 residues. This sample also appeared in a second study, on T cells expressing NK-cell markers. From that second work: 5'RACE template switching with UMIs produced the TCR beta cDNA. HCMV seropositivity characterized most of the eight sequenced donors, and seronegativity one.

The material was PBMCs from blood, obtained on the day of vaccination. This chain links TRBV28 with TRBJ2-7; TRBD1 aligns across 7 bases. The TCR comes from a middle-aged man who received an inactivated influenza vaccine. The DNA for the CDR3 is TGTGCCAGCAGTTTGACAGGGATGACCTCCTACGAGCAGTACTTC. Its protein is CASSLTGMTSYEQYF.